The T cell receptor beta chain under discussion was sequenced for a study of chemoradiotherapy in HPV16-positive cancers. Broader study findings: Better recurrence-free survival went with HPV-responsive T-cell expansion in HPV16-positive patients.

Samples were taken several times over chemoradiotherapy. The count of this clone is one. Its specificity is unknown. Sequencing used immunoSEQ multiplex PCR; TCRdb keeps in-frame clones, though not all of them. This sample has about 5,400 clones, with around 85% found just once. CDR1 MNHNS and CDR2 SASEGT come from the germline V gene. With V trimmed by 2 bases and J by 2 bases, 8 bases remained unmatched. There are 19 residues in the CDR3. V gene TRBV6-1 combines with J gene TRBJ2-6; 11 nucleotides match TRBD1. The material sequenced was tumor tissue, taken from a patient who underwent chemoradiotherapy. This receptor was obtained from a human donor with HPV-associated anogenital cancer. The CDR3 sequence is CASSEILGQGAAGANVLTF. DNA for the CDR3: TGTGCCAGCAGTGAAATTTTAGGACAGGGGGCGGCTGGGGCCAACGTCCTGACTTTC.